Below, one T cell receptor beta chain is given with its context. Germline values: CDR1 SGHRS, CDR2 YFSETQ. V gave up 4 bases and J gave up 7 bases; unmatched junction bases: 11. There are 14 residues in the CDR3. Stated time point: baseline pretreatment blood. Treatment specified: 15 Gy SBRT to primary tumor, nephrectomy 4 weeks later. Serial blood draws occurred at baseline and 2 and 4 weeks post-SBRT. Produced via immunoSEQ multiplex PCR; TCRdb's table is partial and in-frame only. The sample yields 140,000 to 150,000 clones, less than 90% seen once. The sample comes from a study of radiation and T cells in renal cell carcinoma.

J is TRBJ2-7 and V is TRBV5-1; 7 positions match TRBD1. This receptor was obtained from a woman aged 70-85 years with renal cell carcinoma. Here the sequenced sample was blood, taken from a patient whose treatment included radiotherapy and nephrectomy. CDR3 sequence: CASSATTGADEQYF. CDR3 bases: TGCGCCAGCAGCGCTACCACAGGGGCGGATGAGCAGTACTTC.